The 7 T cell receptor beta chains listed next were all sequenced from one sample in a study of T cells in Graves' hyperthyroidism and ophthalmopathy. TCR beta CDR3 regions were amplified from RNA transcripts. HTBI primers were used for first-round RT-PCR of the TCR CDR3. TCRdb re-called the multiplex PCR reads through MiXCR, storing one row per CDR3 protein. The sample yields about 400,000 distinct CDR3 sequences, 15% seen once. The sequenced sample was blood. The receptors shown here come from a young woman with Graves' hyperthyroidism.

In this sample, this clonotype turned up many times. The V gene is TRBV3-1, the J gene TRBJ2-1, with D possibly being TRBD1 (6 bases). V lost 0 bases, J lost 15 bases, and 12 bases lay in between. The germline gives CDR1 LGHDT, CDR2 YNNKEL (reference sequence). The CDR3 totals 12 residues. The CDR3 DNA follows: TGTGCCAGCAGCCAAGATTTCGGGGACATGTTCTTC. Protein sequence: CASSQDFGDMFF.

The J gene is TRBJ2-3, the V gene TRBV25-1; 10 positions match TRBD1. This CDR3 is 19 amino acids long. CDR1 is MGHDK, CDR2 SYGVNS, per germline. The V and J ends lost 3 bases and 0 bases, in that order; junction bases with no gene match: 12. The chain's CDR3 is CASSDRLPPGQGSTDTQYF. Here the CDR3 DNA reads TGTGCCAGCAGTGACCGCCTACCACCGGGACAGGGGAGCACAGATACGCAGTATTTT.

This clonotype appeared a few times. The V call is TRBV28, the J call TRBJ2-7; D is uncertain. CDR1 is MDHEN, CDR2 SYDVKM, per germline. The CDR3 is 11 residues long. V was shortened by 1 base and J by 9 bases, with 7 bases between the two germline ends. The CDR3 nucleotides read TGTGCCAGCAGTTTATCTTTACGGCAGTACTTC. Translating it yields CASSLSLRQYF. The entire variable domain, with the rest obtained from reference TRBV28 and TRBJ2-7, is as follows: DVKVTQSSRYLVKRTGEKVFLECVQDMDHENMFWYRQDPGLGLRLIYFSYDVKMKEKGDIPEGYSVSREKKERFSLILESASTNQTSMYLCASSLSLRQYFGPGTRLTVT.

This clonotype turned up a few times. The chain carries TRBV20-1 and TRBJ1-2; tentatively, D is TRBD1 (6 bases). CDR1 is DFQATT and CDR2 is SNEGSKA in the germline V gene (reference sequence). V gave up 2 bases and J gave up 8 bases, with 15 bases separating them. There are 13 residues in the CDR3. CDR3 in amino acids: CSARQQGSIGYTF. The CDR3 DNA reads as TGCAGTGCTAGACAACAGGGTAGTATAGGCTACACCTTC.

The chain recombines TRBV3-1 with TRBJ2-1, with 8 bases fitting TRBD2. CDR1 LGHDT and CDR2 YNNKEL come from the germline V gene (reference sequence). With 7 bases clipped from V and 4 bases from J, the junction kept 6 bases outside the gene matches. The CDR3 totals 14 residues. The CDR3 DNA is TGTGCCAGCATCAAGACTAGCGCTTACAATGAGCAGTTCTTC. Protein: CASIKTSAYNEQFF.

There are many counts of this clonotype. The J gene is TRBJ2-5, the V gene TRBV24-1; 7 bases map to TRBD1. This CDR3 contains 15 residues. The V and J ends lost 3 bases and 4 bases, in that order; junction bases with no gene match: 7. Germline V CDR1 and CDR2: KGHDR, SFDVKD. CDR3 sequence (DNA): TGTGCCACCAGTGATATTTGGTCAGGGGGAGAGACCCAGTACTTC. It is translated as CATSDIWSGGETQYF.

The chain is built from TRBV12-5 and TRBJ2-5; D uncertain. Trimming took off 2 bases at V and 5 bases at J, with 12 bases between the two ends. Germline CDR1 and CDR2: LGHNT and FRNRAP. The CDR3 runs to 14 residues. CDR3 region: CASGLSLQSETQYF. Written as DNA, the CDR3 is TGTGCTAGTGGTTTGAGCCTTCAGTCGGAGACCCAGTACTTC.